This entry describes one TCR beta chain. Its cognate antigen is unknown. These data come from a study of CD8 T cells in ankylosing spondylitis. Points from the study as a whole: What appeared characteristic of ankylosing spondylitis blood was a TCR beta motif of seven to nine highly homologous variants. Previously reported in reactive arthritis synovial fluid and blood were some of the motif variants. Reportedly, significant enrichment of disease-linked clones occurred in matched ankylosing spondylitis synovial fluid.

TCRdb independently ran MiXCR on the 5' RACE reads; one entry per CDR3 protein. Counted here are around 890,000 distinct CDR3 sequences, about 11% occurring once; the ten biggest clones make up 0.51%. This TCR derives from a male donor with ankylosing spondylitis. Sequencing input: blood, either unsorted or a sorted T cell fraction (not recorded which).

The CDR3 DNA is TGTGCCAGCAGTTTGGGGGGTGTCACTAATGAAAAACTGTTTTTT. This sequence encodes CASSLGGVTNEKLFF. The chain has TRBV6-5 and TRBJ1-4, with a weak D call TRBD1 (5 bases). Germline V gene data show CDR1 as MNHEY and CDR2 as SVGAGI. This CDR3 contains 15 residues. Trimming took 4 bases from V and 2 from J, leaving 11 bases between them.